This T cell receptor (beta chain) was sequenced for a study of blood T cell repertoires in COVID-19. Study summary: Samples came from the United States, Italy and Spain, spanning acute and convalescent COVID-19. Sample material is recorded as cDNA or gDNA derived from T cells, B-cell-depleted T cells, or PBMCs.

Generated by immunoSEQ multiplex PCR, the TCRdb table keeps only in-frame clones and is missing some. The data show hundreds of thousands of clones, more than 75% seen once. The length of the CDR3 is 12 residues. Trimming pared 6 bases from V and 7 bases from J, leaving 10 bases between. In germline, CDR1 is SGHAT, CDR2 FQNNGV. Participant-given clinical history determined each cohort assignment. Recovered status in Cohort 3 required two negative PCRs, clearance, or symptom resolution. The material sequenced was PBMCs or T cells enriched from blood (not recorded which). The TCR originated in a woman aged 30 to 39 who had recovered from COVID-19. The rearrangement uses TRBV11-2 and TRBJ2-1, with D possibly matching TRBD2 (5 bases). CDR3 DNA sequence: TGTGCCAGCAGTTTCGGAGGAAATGAGCAGTTCTTC. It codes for CASSFGGNEQFF.